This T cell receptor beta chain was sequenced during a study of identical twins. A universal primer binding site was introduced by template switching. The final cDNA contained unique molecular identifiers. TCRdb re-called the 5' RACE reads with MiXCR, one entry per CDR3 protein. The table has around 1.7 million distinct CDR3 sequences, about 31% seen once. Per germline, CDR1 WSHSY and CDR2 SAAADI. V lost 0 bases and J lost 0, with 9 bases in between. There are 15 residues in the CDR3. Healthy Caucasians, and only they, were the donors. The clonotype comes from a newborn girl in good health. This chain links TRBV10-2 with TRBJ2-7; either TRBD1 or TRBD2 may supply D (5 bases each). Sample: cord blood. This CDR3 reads CASSESGGISYEQYF. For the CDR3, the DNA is TGCGCCAGCAGTGAGTCTGGGGGAATCTCCTACGAGCAGTACTTC.